This entry describes one T cell receptor beta chain. What it recognizes is unknown. Produced via immunoSEQ multiplex PCR; TCRdb's table is partial and in-frame only. This sample carries over 6,000 clones, roughly 62% of them seen once, and the ten largest clones take approximately 3%. The time point was: after neoadjuvant nivolumab, at surgical resection. These newly diagnosed stage II-IVA oral cavity squamous cell carcinoma patients had no prior systemic or radiation treatment. This sample is part of a study of neoadjuvant anti-PD-1 for oral cavity cancer. Study-level points and caveats: After neoadjuvant nivolumab, PBMC T cell clonality was significantly higher in non-responders than responders.

V gave up 6 bases and J gave up 8 bases, with 19 bases separating them. In germline, CDR1 is SNHLY, CDR2 FYNNEI. This CDR3 has 15 residues. The starting material was PBMCs, obtained after nivolumab (anti-PD-1) treatment. The V and J genes are TRBV2 and TRBJ1-4; D call uncertain. The source of this sequence is a person aged 35-80 years with oral cavity squamous cell carcinoma. The CDR3 DNA reads TGTGCCAGCAGGATTATAAGCGCAGAGGACGAAAAACTGTTTTTT. Residues: CASRIISAEDEKLFF. Complete variable domain (other parts from reference TRBV2 and TRBJ1-4): EPEVTQTPSHQVTQMGQEVILRCVPISNHLYFYWYRQILGQKVEFLVSFYNNEISEKSEIFDDQFSVERPDGSNFTLKIRSTKLEDSAMYFCASRIISAEDEKLFFGSGTQLSVL.